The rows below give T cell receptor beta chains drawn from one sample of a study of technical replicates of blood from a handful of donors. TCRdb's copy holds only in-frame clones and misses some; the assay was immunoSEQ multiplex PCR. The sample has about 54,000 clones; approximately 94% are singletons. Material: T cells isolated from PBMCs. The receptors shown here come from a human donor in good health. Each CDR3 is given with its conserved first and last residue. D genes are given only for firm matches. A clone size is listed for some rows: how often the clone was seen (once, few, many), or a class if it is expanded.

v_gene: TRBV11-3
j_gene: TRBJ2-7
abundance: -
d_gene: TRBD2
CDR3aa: CASSSSGSGYEQYF
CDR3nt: TGTGCCAGCAGCTCTAGCGGGAGTGGCTACGAGCAGTACTTC

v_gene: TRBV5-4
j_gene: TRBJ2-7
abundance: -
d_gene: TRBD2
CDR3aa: CASSWGGLAGDYEQYF
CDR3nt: TGTGCCAGCAGCTGGGGGGGACTAGCGGGGGACTACGAGCAGTACTTC

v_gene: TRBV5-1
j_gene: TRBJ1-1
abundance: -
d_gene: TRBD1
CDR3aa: CASSFFRGEITEAFF
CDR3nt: TGCGCCAGCAGCTTCTTCAGGGGGGAGATCACTGAAGCTTTCTTT

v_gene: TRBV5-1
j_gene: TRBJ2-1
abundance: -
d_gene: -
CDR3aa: CASSLERPPYNEQFF
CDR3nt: TGCGCCAGCAGCTTGGAGCGGCCGCCCTACAATGAGCAGTTCTTC

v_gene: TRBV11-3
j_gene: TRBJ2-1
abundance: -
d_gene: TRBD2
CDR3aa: CASSSLAGGGGEQFF
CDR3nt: TGTGCCAGCAGCTCCCTAGCGGGGGGAGGGGGTGAGCAGTTCTTC

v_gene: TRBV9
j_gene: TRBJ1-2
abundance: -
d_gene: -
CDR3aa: CASSSPRGGKGYGYTF
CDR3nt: TGTGCCAGCAGCTCCCCCCGGGGGGGAAAGGGCTATGGCTACACCTTC

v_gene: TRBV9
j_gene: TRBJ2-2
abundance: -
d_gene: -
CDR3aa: CASSVGVSATGELFF
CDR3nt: TGTGCCAGCAGCGTAGGGGTTAGCGCCACCGGGGAGCTGTTTTTT

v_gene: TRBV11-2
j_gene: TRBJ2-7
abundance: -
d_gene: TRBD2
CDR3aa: CASSSGAPSGTSYEQYF
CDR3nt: TGTGCCAGCAGCTCGGGGGCCCCTAGCGGGACTTCCTACGAGCAGTACTTC

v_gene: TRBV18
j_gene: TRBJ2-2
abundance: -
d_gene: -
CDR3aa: CASSPFEGLSTGELFF
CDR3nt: TGTGCCAGCTCACCCTTCGAGGGATTGAGCACCGGGGAGCTGTTTTTT

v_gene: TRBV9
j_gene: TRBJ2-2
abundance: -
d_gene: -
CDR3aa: CASSVGGRVNTGELFF
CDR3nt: TGTGCCAGCAGCGTAGGCGGCAGGGTGAACACCGGGGAGCTGTTTTTT

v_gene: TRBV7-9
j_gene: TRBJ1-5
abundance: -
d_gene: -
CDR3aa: CASTVGSNQPQHF
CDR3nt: TGTGCCAGCACCGTGGGCAGCAATCAGCCCCAGCATTTT

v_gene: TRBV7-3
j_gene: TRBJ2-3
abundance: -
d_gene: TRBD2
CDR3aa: CATWFLAGNESTDTQYF
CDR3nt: TGTGCCACGTGGTTTCTAGCGGGGAACGAGAGCACAGATACGCAGTATTTT

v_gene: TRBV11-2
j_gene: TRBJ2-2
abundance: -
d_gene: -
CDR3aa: CASPMNTGELFF
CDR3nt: TGTGCCAGCCCTATGAACACCGGGGAGCTGTTTTTT

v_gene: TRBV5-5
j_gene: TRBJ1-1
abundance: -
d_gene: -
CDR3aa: CASSLGSLAEAFF
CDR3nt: TGTGCCAGCAGCTTGGGCAGTCTCGCTGAAGCTTTCTTT

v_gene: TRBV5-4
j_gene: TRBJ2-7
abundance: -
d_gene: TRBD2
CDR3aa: CASSFFGLAGGEQYF
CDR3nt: TGTGCCAGCAGCTTTTTCGGACTAGCGGGAGGGGAGCAGTACTTC

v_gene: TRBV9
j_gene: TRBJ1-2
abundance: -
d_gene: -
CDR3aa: CASSLGGGSYTF
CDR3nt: TGTGCCAGCAGTTTAGGGGGGGGCAGCTACACCTTC

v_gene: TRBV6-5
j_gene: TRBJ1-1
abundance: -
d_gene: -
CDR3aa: CASSFTGSTEAFF
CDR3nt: TGTGCCAGCAGTTTTACAGGGTCCACTGAAGCTTTCTTT

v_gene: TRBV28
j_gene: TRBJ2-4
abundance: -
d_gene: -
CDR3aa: CASTHLRGGENIQYF
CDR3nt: TGTGCCAGCACCCACCTCCGGGGAGGCGAAAACATTCAGTACTTC

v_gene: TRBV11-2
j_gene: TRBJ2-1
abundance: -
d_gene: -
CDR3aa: CASSLDRTLNEQFF
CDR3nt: TGTGCCAGCAGCTTAGATCGTACTCTCAATGAGCAGTTCTTC

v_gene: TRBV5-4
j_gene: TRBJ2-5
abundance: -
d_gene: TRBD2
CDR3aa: CASGRAKGETQYF
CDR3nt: TGTGCCAGCGGGAGGGCGAAGGGAGAGACCCAGTACTTC

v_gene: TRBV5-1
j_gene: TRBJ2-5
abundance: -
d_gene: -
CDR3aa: CASSLGPGMETQYF
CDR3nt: TGCGCCAGCAGCTTGGGTCCGGGGATGGAGACCCAGTACTTC

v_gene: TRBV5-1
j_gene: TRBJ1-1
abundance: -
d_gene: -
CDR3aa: CASSLGGGLNTEAFF
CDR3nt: TGCGCCAGCAGCTTAGGGGGGGGCCTGAACACTGAAGCTTTCTTT

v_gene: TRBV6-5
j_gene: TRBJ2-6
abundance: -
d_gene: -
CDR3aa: CASSQTGSGANVLTF
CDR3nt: TGTGCCAGCAGCCAAACGGGTTCTGGGGCCAACGTCCTGACTTTC

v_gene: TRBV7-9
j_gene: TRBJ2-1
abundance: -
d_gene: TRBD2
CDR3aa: CASSLSGGGRYNEQFF
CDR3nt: TGTGCCAGCAGCTTATCGGGGGGAGGCCGATACAATGAGCAGTTCTTC

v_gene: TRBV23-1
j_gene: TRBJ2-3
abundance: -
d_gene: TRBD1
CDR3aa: CASSRGQGVGDTQYF
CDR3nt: TGCGCCAGCAGTCGAGGACAGGGGGTTGGCGATACGCAGTATTTT

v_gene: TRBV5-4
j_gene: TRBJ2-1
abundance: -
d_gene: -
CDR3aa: CASSDPGTYYYNEQFF
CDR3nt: TGTGCCAGCAGCGATCCGGGAACTTACTACTACAATGAGCAGTTCTTC

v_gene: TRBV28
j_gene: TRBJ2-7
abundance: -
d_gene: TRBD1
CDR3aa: CASSYRMGQGFYEQYF
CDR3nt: TGTGCCAGCAGTTACCGAATGGGACAGGGGTTTTACGAGCAGTACTTC

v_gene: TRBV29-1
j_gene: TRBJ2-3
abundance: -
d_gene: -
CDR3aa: CSVEPQGITDTQYF
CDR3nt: TGCAGCGTTGAACCACAGGGAATCACAGATACGCAGTATTTT

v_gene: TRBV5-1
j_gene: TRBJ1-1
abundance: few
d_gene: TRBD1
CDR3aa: CASSSGTGNTEAFF
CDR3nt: TGCGCCAGCAGCTCGGGGACAGGGAACACTGAAGCTTTCTTT

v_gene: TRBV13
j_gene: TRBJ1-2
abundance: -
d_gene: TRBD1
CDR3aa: CASRPTGGRGYTF
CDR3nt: TGTGCCAGCAGGCCGACAGGGGGCCGTGGCTACACCTTC

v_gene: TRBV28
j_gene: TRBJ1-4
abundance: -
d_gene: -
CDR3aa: CASNSQGYPSAVGGKLFF
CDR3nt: TGTGCCAGCAACTCCCAGGGGTATCCTTCGGCGGTAGGCGGAAAACTGTTTTTT

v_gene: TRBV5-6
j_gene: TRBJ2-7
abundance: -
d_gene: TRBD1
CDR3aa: CASSKLQGSVRTYEQYF
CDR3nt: TGTGCCAGCAGCAAACTACAGGGGTCGGTTCGTACCTACGAGCAGTACTTC

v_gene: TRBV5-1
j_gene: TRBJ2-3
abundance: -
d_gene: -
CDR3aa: CASSTTPPTDTDTQYF
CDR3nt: TGCGCCAGCAGTACGACTCCACCGACGGACACAGATACGCAGTATTTT

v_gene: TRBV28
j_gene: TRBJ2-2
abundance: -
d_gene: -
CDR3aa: CASSFREWTGELFF
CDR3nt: TGTGCCAGCAGTTTCAGGGAATGGACCGGGGAGCTGTTTTTT

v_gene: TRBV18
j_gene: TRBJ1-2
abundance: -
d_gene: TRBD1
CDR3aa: CASSPTDRGYGYTF
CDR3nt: TGTGCCAGCTCACCTACTGACAGGGGCTATGGCTACACCTTC

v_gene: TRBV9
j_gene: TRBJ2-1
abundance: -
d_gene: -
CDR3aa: CASSATGGGYNEQFF
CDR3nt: TGTGCCAGCAGCGCAACAGGGGGGGGTTACAATGAGCAGTTCTTC

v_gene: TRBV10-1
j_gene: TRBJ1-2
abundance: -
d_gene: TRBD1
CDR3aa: CASSRTRTGGGYTF
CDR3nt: TGCGCCAGCAGCCGGACCAGGACAGGGGGTGGCTACACCTTC

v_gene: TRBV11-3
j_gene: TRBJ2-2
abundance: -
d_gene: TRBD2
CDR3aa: CASSPTAAGGTGELFF
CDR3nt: TGTGCCAGCAGCCCGACTGCTGCCGGGGGGACCGGGGAGCTGTTTTTT

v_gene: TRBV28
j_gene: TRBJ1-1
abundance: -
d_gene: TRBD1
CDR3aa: CASSLRRGRTEAFF
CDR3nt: TGTGCCAGCAGTTTACGCAGGGGGCGCACTGAAGCTTTCTTT

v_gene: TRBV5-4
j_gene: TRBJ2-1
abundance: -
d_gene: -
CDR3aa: CASSLAGEQFF
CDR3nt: TGTGCCAGCAGCTTGGCCGGTGAGCAGTTCTTC

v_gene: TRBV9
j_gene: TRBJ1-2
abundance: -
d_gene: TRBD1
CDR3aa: CASSVDLGDRGGYGYTF
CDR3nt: TGTGCCAGCAGCGTAGATCTTGGGGACAGGGGAGGCTATGGCTACACCTTC

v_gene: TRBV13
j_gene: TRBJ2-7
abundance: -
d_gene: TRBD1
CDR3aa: CASSPKGATTYEQYF
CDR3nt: TGTGCCAGCAGCCCGAAGGGGGCCACTACCTACGAGCAGTACTTC

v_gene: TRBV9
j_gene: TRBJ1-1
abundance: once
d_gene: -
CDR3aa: CASSSRPGYSFTEAFF
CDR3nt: TGTGCCAGCAGCTCTAGGCCAGGGTACAGTTTCACTGAAGCTTTCTTT